The next 19 T cell receptor beta chains were all read from a single sample in a study of OX40 agonist ivuxolimab in advanced cancers. TCRdb keeps only in-frame clones here, not all; method: immunoSEQ multiplex PCR. The sample consists of about 79,000 clones, less than 95% of them appearing once. The specimen comprised CD4+ or CD8+ T cells sorted from blood, sampled in a trial of the OX40 agonist ivuxolimab. These receptors were obtained from an adult with an advanced solid tumor such as melanoma, head and neck, liver or kidney cancer.

V usage is TRBV19 and J usage is TRBJ1-4; D is perhaps TRBD1 (5 bases). This CDR3 has 15 amino acids. Germline CDR1 is LNHDA and CDR2 is SQIVND (reference sequence). The V gene lost 5 bases and the J gene lost 0 bases, with 10 bases spanning the gap. CDR3 sequence reads: CASSADSATNEKLFF. DNA for the CDR3: TGTGCCAGTAGTGCTGACAGCGCAACTAATGAAAAACTGTTTTTT.

The J gene is TRBJ1-1, the V gene TRBV5-6; 10 bases are a match to TRBD1. Germline V gene lookup returns CDR1 SGHDT and CDR2 YYEEEE. The CDR3 has 17 amino acids. With 1 base clipped from V and 4 bases from J, the junction kept 10 bases outside the gene matches. The CDR3 is CASSLPILDRGITEAFF. The CDR3 nucleotides are TGTGCCAGCAGCTTGCCCATACTGGACAGGGGGATCACTGAAGCTTTCTTT.

V and J are TRBV6-6 and TRBJ2-5; D is uncertain. Germline CDR1 MNHNY, CDR2 SVGAGI (reference sequence). The CDR3 has 15 amino acids. The V gene lost 0 bases and the J gene lost 5 bases, with 13 bases spanning the gap. The CDR3 spells CASSYSLGRGETQYF. The CDR3 DNA follows: TGTGCCAGCAGTTACTCTTTAGGACGTGGCGAGACCCAGTACTTC.

The chain has TRBV11-2 and TRBJ1-2; D not resolved. The CDR3 consists of 15 residues. Germline CDR1 reads SGHAT; CDR2 reads FQNNGV. Deletions cut 5 bases from V and 7 bases from J, with 20 bases between. The DNA of the CDR3 is TGTGCCAGCAGCCAGACTGGGGTAGGGTTAAGTGGCTACACCTTC. Translation gives CASSQTGVGLSGYTF.

This clone was found once. V and J are TRBV5-4 and TRBJ1-2, with no clear D. Germline-derived CDR1 and CDR2 are SGHNT and YYREEE (reference sequence). The CDR3 has 13 amino acids. The V end lost 5 bases, the J end lost 2 bases, and 10 bases lay between the germline ends. Here the CDR3 reads CASRPTANYGYTF. CDR3 coding DNA: TGTGCCAGCAGGCCGACTGCAAACTATGGCTACACCTTC.

The rearrangement joins TRBV7-2 to TRBJ2-2; 13 bases line up with TRBD2. The length of the CDR3 is 19 residues. Germline V lookup: CDR1 SGHTA, CDR2 FQGNSA. The J segment lost 0 bases and the V segment lost 4 bases, leaving 8 bases of the junction unmatched. The CDR3 protein is CASSSPGLAGTSNTGELFF. CDR3 bases: TGTGCCAGCAGCTCGCCGGGACTAGCGGGGACCTCGAACACCGGGGAGCTGTTTTTT.

The rearrangement links TRBV7-9 to TRBJ2-3; 12 nucleotides match TRBD1. Looked up from germline, CDR1 is SEHNR and CDR2 is FQNEAQ (reference sequence). The CDR3 is 16 amino acids. Trimming at V came to 1 base and at J to 5 bases, leaving 4 bases not matched to a gene. Here the CDR3 reads CASSLGDRGQGDTQYF. The CDR3 region has the DNA TGTGCCAGCAGCTTAGGGGACAGGGGGCAGGGAGATACGCAGTATTTT.

J is TRBJ1-1 and V is TRBV6-6; D remains unclear. The CDR3 spans 16 residues. Germline-derived CDR1 and CDR2 are MNHNY and SVGAGI (reference sequence). V lost 3 bases to trimming and J lost 6 bases, with 20 bases between them. This CDR3 reads CASSYGTAGRESEAFF. The CDR3, as DNA: TGTGCCAGCAGTTATGGTACGGCGGGGAGGGAATCTGAAGCTTTCTTT.

The chain combines TRBV14 with TRBJ1-3; unclear D gene. The CDR3 sequence is 13 residues long. Trimming shortened V by 3 bases and J by 8 bases, and 11 bases separated the two germline ends. CDR1 is SGHDN, CDR2 FVKESK, per germline. This CDR3 reads CASSQNNGDTIYF. The CDR3 region has the DNA TGTGCCAGCAGCCAGAATAATGGGGACACCATATATTTT.

This clone was picked up one time. This chain uses TRBV15 with TRBJ1-3, with a possible D match to TRBD1 (6 bases). This CDR3 spans 16 amino acids. Germline V CDR1 and CDR2: LNHNV, YYDKDF (reference sequence). V gave up 2 bases and J gave up 0 bases, with 11 bases separating them. DNA for the CDR3: TGTGCCACCAGCAGAATAGGGGGTACCTCTGGAAACACCATATATTTT. This sequence encodes CATSRIGGTSGNTIYF.

The chain is built from TRBV29-1 and TRBJ2-5, with D perhaps given as TRBD1 or TRBD2 (5 bases each). Germline CDR1 and CDR2: SQVTM and ANQGSEA. The CDR3 is 12 amino acids. Trimming pared 5 bases from V and 6 bases from J, leaving 13 bases between. CDR3 DNA: TGCAGCGTTTTGAATCCGGGACAGACCCAGTACTTC. Its protein is CSVLNPGQTQYF.

The rearrangement joins TRBV7-3 to TRBJ1-1, with D possibly TRBD1 on 6 matching bases. Germline V gene sequence: CDR1 SGHTA, CDR2 FQGTGA. The germline V and J ends were trimmed by 2 bases and 2 bases, with 12 bases remaining between them. The CDR3 extends over 15 amino acids. This CDR3 is CASSLSGETNTEAFF. CDR3 coding DNA: TGTGCCAGCAGCTTATCAGGGGAAACTAACACTGAAGCTTTCTTT.

The chain is built from TRBV28 and TRBJ2-2, with a tentative D call TRBD2 (6 bases). Germline V gene lookup returns CDR1 MDHEN and CDR2 SYDVKM. The CDR3 is 15 residues long. With 4 bases removed from V and 2 bases from J, the gap between germline ends came to 11 bases. CDR3 in DNA: TGTGCCAGCAGTTCGACCGGGACTAACACCGGGGAGCTGTTTTTT. Protein sequence: CASSSTGTNTGELFF. Drawing the rest from reference TRBV28 and TRBJ2-2, the complete variable domain is DVKVTQSSRYLVKRTGEKVFLECVQDMDHENMFWYRQDPGLGLRLIYFSYDVKMKEKGDIPEGYSVSREKKERFSLILESASTNQTSMYLCASSSTGTNTGELFFGEGSRLTVL.

CDR3 sequence (DNA): TGCAGTGCTAGACAGAACACTGAAGCTTTCTTT. Translating it yields CSARQNTEAFF. The chain combines TRBV20-1 with TRBJ1-1; no definite D call. Germline assignment: CDR1 DFQATT and CDR2 SNEGSKA (reference sequence). The CDR3 length is 11 residues. V dropped 2 bases and J dropped 1 base, with 2 bases sitting between them.

The chain links TRBV10-1 to TRBJ2-3, with D unresolved. Germline V lookup: CDR1 WNHNN, CDR2 SYGVQD (reference sequence). V shed 6 bases and J shed 3 bases, with 10 bases lying between them. CDR3 length equals 13 residues. The CDR3 region is CASSRAGTDTQYF. The CDR3 bases are TGCGCCAGCAGCCGCGCTGGGACAGATACGCAGTATTTT.

This chain connects TRBV19 to TRBJ1-1; D is possibly TRBD1 (5 bases). There are 16 residues in the CDR3. Per germline, CDR1 LNHDA and CDR2 SQIVND (reference sequence). V lost 4 bases, J lost 5 bases, and 20 bases lay in between. CDR3 sequence: CASSTQTIGEWTEAFF. The CDR3 DNA reads as TGTGCCAGTAGTACCCAAACCATAGGGGAATGGACTGAAGCTTTCTTT.

The genes are TRBV11-2 and TRBJ2-3; 9 positions match TRBD1. Unmatched junction bases numbered 13, after V lost 5 bases and J lost 4 bases. Per the germline V gene, CDR1 is SGHAT and CDR2 is FQNNGV. This CDR3 has 17 residues. The CDR3 nucleotides read TGTGCCAGCAGCAACGAGGGGCAGGGACAGGGTTCAGATACGCAGTATTTT. Its protein is CASSNEGQGQGSDTQYF. The whole variable domain, filled in from reference TRBV11-2 and TRBJ2-3, reads EAGVAQSPRYKIIEKRQSVAFWCNPISGHATLYWYQQILGQGPKLLIQFQNNGVVDDSQLPKDRFSAERLKGVDSTLKIQPAKLEDSAVYLCASSNEGQGQGSDTQYFGPGTRLTVL.

CDR3 sequence (DNA): TGTGCCAGTAGTGCGACCGTGGTAAATGAAAAACTGTTTTTT. This translates into CASSATVVNEKLFF. The chain uses TRBV19 and TRBJ1-4; D remains ambiguous. Germline-derived CDR1 and CDR2 are LNHDA and SQIVND (reference sequence). Trimming shortened V by 5 bases and J by 5 bases, and 12 bases separated the two germline ends. The CDR3 loop spans 14 amino acids. Full variable domain (missing parts from reference TRBV19 and TRBJ1-4): DGGITQSPKYLFRKEGQNVTLSCEQNLNHDAMYWYRQDPGQGLRLIYYSQIVNDFQKGDIAEGYSVSREKKESFPLTVTSAQKNPTAFYLCASSATVVNEKLFFGSGTQLSVL.

The chain combines TRBV4-1 with TRBJ2-4; D ambiguous. The CDR3 extends over 13 amino acids. Trimming left V 8 bases short and J 0 bases short, with 8 bases between. CDR1 is MGHRA and CDR2 is YSYEKL in the germline V gene. The CDR3 coding sequence is TGCGCCAGCTACAATTTAGCCAAAAACATTCAGTACTTC. It codes for CASYNLAKNIQYF.